A single sample is the source of the 15 T cell receptor beta chains below, sequenced in a study of blood T cell repertoires in COVID-19. Only in-frame clones appear in the TCRdb table, and some are missing; sequencing was by immunoSEQ multiplex PCR. The sample holds around 460,000 clones, roughly 90% seen once. Material for sequencing was peripheral blood. These receptors were collected from a man aged 18-30 years with COVID-19, enrolled during active disease.

The chain couples TRBV19 to TRBJ2-7, with 7 bases fitting TRBD1. CDR1 LNHDA and CDR2 SQIVND come from the germline V gene (reference sequence). The junction had 21 bases not matched to a gene; V was cut back by 7 bases and J by 6 bases. This CDR3 spans 17 amino acids. CDR3: CASKEVKPGQPPFEQYF. The CDR3 coding sequence is TGTGCCAGTAAAGAAGTTAAACCGGGACAGCCCCCCTTCGAGCAGTACTTC.

The chain links TRBV6-6 to TRBJ1-6; tentatively, D is TRBD1 (5 bases). V lost 0 bases, J lost 5 bases, and 5 bases lay in between. The CDR3 sequence is 14 residues long. The germline V gene encodes CDR1 MNHNY and CDR2 SVGAGI (reference sequence). CDR3: CASSYSRDNSPLHF. CDR3 sequence (DNA): TGTGCCAGCAGTTACTCCAGGGATAATTCACCCCTCCACTTT.

Written as DNA, the CDR3 is TGTGCCAGCAGCCAGGCGGGAGCAGGAAACAATGAGCAGTTCTTC. Encoded protein: CASSQAGAGNNEQFF. The chain recombines TRBV3-1 (or the pseudogene TRBV3-2) with TRBJ2-1; TRBD2 aligns across 7 bases. V dropped 3 bases and J dropped 5; count of bases not matched to a gene: 7. CDR1 LGHDT and CDR2 YNNKEL come from the germline V gene (reference sequence). This CDR3 contains 15 residues.

The V call is TRBV5-4, the J call TRBJ2-7; maybe TRBD2 (6 bases). Trimming left V 0 bases short and J 5 bases short, with 15 bases between. Germline V gives CDR1 SGHNT, CDR2 YYREEE (reference sequence). CDR3 size: 15 residues. The CDR3 nucleotides are TGTGCCAGCAGCTTGGTCGGGACTGCTACTAACGAGCAGTACTTC. It specifies CASSLVGTATNEQYF.

CDR3 coding DNA: TGTGCCAGCAGCTTACACTTTGGGCCTACAGAGACCCAGTACTTC. It is translated as CASSLHFGPTETQYF. This rearrangement joins TRBV14 to TRBJ2-5; no firm D call. Germline CDR1 and CDR2: SGHDN and FVKESK. V shed 5 bases and J shed 4 bases, with 17 bases lying between them. This CDR3 has 15 residues. The variable domain in full, completed from reference TRBV14 and TRBJ2-5, reads EAGVTQFPSHSVIEKGQTVTLRCDPISGHDNLYWYRRVMGKEIKFLLHFVKESKQDESGMPNNRFLAERTGGTYSTLKVQPAELEDSGVYFCASSLHFGPTETQYFGPGTRLLVL.

The chain has TRBV6-2 or TRBV6-3 and TRBJ2-2, with a tentative D call TRBD2 (5 bases). The V gene's germline CDR1 is MNHEY and CDR2 SVGEGT. V was trimmed by 4 bases and J by 5 bases, leaving 8 bases between them. This CDR3 is built from 13 residues. In nucleotides, the CDR3 is TGTGCCAGCAGTTTAGCGTCAACCGGGGAGCTGTTTTTT. Residues: CASSLASTGELFF.

The rearrangement links TRBV5-1 to TRBJ2-3; TRBD2 is a possible D gene (6 bases). Germline loops: CDR1 SGHRS, CDR2 YFSETQ. Between the trimmed V and J ends, which lost 6 bases and 5 bases, there was a span of 22 bases. This CDR3 contains 16 residues. The DNA of the CDR3 is TGCGCCAGCACCGTATTGGGCGCTAGCGAGGGAGATACGCAGTATTTT. Encoded protein: CASTVLGASEGDTQYF.

The rearrangement joins TRBV10-1 to TRBJ2-1; maybe TRBD1 (6 bases). CDR1 and CDR2 from the germline V gene are WNHNN and SYGVQD (reference sequence). The CDR3 is 14 amino acids. V was pared by 3 bases and J by 6 bases, with 12 bases between. In nucleotides, the CDR3 is TGCGCCAGCAGTGAAGGGCAGGGGCTCAATGAGCAGTTCTTC. Amino acids: CASSEGQGLNEQFF.

The rearrangement joins TRBV27 to TRBJ1-5; D unresolved. The CDR3 is 14 amino acids. Germline assignment: CDR1 MNHEY and CDR2 SMNVEV (reference sequence). V gave up 3 bases and J gave up 0 bases, with 6 bases separating them. This CDR3 reads CASSLRSSNQPQHF. The CDR3 DNA follows: TGTGCCAGCAGTTTGCGGTCTAGCAATCAGCCCCAGCATTTT.

This clone showed up just a few times. The chain has TRBV5-5 and TRBJ1-5; unclear D gene. The CDR3 covers 13 residues. Germline loops: CDR1 SGHKS, CDR2 YYEKEE (reference sequence). V was shortened by 4 bases and J by 4 bases, with 9 bases between the two germline ends. The CDR3 sequence is CASSLLPNQPQHF. CDR3 nucleotides: TGTGCCAGCAGCCTTCTCCCTAATCAGCCCCAGCATTTT.

The sample holds a few counts of this clone. V gene TRBV7-9 combines with J gene TRBJ2-3; D gene ambiguous. This CDR3 is built from 15 residues. The V end was cut by 1 base, the J end by 4 bases, with 12 bases between. CDR1 is SEHNR, CDR2 FQNEAQ, per germline (reference sequence). The CDR3, as DNA: TGTGCCAGCAGCTTAGGGATCGGTAGCTCAGATACGCAGTATTTT. Its translation: CASSLGIGSSDTQYF.

This rearrangement joins TRBV11-1 to TRBJ2-2; possible D gene TRBD2, 6 bases. The CDR3 has 15 residues. Trimming left V 7 bases short and J 0 bases short, with 12 bases between. Per germline, CDR1 SGHAT and CDR2 FQDESV (reference sequence). The DNA of the CDR3 is TGTGCCAGCAAGAAGCGGGCCGCGAACACCGGGGAGCTGTTTTTT. Its protein is CASKKRAANTGELFF.

V gene TRBV2 combines with J gene TRBJ2-3; D is perhaps TRBD2 (5 bases). Germline CDR1 and CDR2: SNHLY and FYNNEI. Trimming removed 0 bases from V and 0 bases from J, with 7 bases in between. CDR3 length equals 15 residues. CDR3 coding DNA: TGTGCCAGCAGTGAAGCCCTAGCTAGCACAGATACGCAGTATTTT. Translating it yields CASSEALASTDTQYF.

The chain couples TRBV19 to TRBJ2-1, with TRBD2 identical over 7 bases. The CDR3 consists of 14 residues. Germline V gene lookup returns CDR1 LNHDA and CDR2 SQIVND (reference sequence). Trimming removed 4 bases from V and 7 bases from J; junction bases left unmatched: 7. CDR3 coding DNA: TGTGCCAGTAGTACAAGCGGGATTCGTAATGAGCAGTTCTTC. This codes for CASSTSGIRNEQFF.

The rearrangement uses TRBV19 and TRBJ1-2, with D possibly matching TRBD1 (6 bases). Between the trimmed V and J ends, which lost 5 bases and 3 bases, there was a span of 13 bases. This CDR3 contains 14 residues. CDR1 is LNHDA and CDR2 is SQIVND in the germline V gene (reference sequence). The DNA for the CDR3 is TGTGCCAGTAGTGGGGGCAGCGGTTACTATGGCTACACCTTC. This sequence encodes CASSGGSGYYGYTF.